Below, 17 T cell receptor beta chains from the same sample are listed, as sequenced in a study of shared clonotypes between healthy human individuals. Using immunoSEQ multiplex PCR, the repertoire was profiled, and TCRdb retains in-frame clones only, with some absent. The data show about 1.1 million clones, approximately 78% seen once. The sequencing input was memory CD4+ T cells from PBMCs. The subset: CD45RA-negative fraction. Source of these receptors: a man younger than 30 in good health. Some clones in this sample may be carry-over from other donors' samples.

The chain uses TRBV5-4 and TRBJ2-5; 8 nucleotides line up with TRBD2. The junction had 5 bases not matched to a gene; V was cut back by 2 bases and J by 5 bases. The CDR3 extends over 14 amino acids. Germline-derived CDR1 and CDR2 are SGHNT and YYREEE (reference sequence). CDR3 protein: CASSFSGGWETQYF. The CDR3 nucleotides read TGTGCCAGCAGCTTTTCGGGAGGGTGGGAGACCCAGTACTTC.

The V call is TRBV30, the J call TRBJ2-5, with D possibly being TRBD1 (6 bases). V lost 5 bases and J 5 bases, leaving 15 bases between the germline ends. Germline CDR1 GTSNPN, CDR2 SVGIG (reference sequence). This CDR3 is 13 amino acids long. CDR3 sequence: CAWARGLGETQYF. The CDR3 nucleotides read TGTGCCTGGGCCAGGGGCCTGGGGGAGACCCAGTACTTC. The full variable domain, rest sourced from reference TRBV30 and TRBJ2-5, is SQTIHQWPATLVQPVGSPLSLECTVEGTSNPNLYWYRQAAGRGLQLLFYSVGIGQISSEVPQNLSASRPQDRQFILSSKKLLLSDSGFYLCAWARGLGETQYFGPGTRLLVL.

To note about this clone: This same CDR3 is encoded by further DNA sequences in the sample. This CDR3 reads CAWSVLGDQPQHF. The CDR3 DNA reads as TGTGCCTGGAGTGTACTAGGGGATCAGCCCCAGCATTTT. The chain employs TRBV30 and TRBJ1-5; the D gene is possibly TRBD1 (5 bases). There are 13 residues in the CDR3. The V end lost 0 bases, the J end lost 5 bases, and 8 bases lay between the germline ends. Germline assignment: CDR1 GTSNPN and CDR2 SVGIG (reference sequence).

This chain connects TRBV7-7 to TRBJ1-6; D not resolved. CDR1 and CDR2 (germline): SSHAT, FNYEAQ (reference sequence). The CDR3 is made up of 13 amino acids. V lost 1 base to trimming and J lost 6 bases, with 4 bases between them. The CDR3: CASSLETNSPLHF. The CDR3 DNA reads TGTGCCAGCAGCTTAGAAACTAATTCACCCCTCCACTTT. Drawing the rest from reference TRBV7-7 and TRBJ1-6, the complete variable domain is GAGVSQSPRYKVTKRGQDVTLRCDPISSHATLYWYQQALGQGPEFLTYFNYEAQPDKSGLPSDRFSAERPEGSISTLTIQRTEQRDSAMYRCASSLETNSPLHFGNGTRLTVT.

Turning to this clone: This clone may be a read error of a much larger clone one base away. The J gene is TRBJ1-1, the V gene TRBV5-4; no reliable D call. CDR3 size: 14 residues. Germline CDR1 reads SGHNT; CDR2 reads YYREEE (reference sequence). CDR3 nucleotide sequence: TGTGCCAGCAGCTTGAGTCAGGTGAACACTGGAGCTTTCTTT. This translates into CASSLSQVNTGAFF.

The table lists this clone with a few counts. The genes are TRBV2 and TRBJ1-1; D remains ambiguous. With 5 bases removed from V and 1 base from J, the gap between germline ends came to 11 bases. Germline V CDR1 and CDR2: SNHLY, FYNNEI. This CDR3 has 14 amino acids. The DNA of the CDR3 is TGTGCCAGCAGTTCACAGACCCAGAACACTGAAGCTTTCTTT. Amino acid sequence: CASSSQTQNTEAFF.

This chain joins TRBV30 and TRBJ2-1; the match to TRBD2 covers 7 bases. V dropped 1 base and J dropped 4; count of bases not matched to a gene: 1. Germline assignment: CDR1 GTSNPN and CDR2 SVGIG (reference sequence). The CDR3 contains 13 residues. The CDR3 loop is CAWSEGGYNEQFF. The CDR3 DNA follows: TGTGCCTGGAGTGAGGGAGGGTACAATGAGCAGTTCTTC.

This clone was counted a few times. The chain combines TRBV7-6 with TRBJ1-1, with D possibly TRBD1 on 6 matching bases. Trimming cost V 5 bases and J 11 bases, with 21 bases left between them. CDR1 is SGHVS, CDR2 FNYEAQ, per germline. The CDR3 is made up of 14 amino acids. CDR3 residues: CASSPSRGGFEAFF. CDR3 DNA sequence: TGTGCCAGCAGCCCTAGCCGAGGGGGTTTTGAGGCTTTCTTT. The whole variable domain, filled in from reference TRBV7-6 and TRBJ1-1, reads GAGVSQSPRYKVTKRGQDVALRCDPISGHVSLYWYRQALGQGPEFLTYFNYEAQQDKSGLPNDRFSAERPEGSISTLTIQRTEQRDSAMYRCASSPSRGGFEAFFGQGTRLTVV.

The J gene is TRBJ2-1, the V gene TRBV25-1, with TRBD2 matching over 12 bases. V shed 2 bases, J shed 6 bases, and the junction held 11 bases outside the gene matches. The V gene's germline CDR1 is MGHDK and CDR2 SYGVNS. This CDR3 is 18 amino acids long. The CDR3 sequence is CASSELKGRTSGTNEQFF. CDR3 DNA sequence: TGTGCCAGCAGTGAACTTAAGGGTAGGACTAGCGGGACCAATGAGCAGTTCTTC.

The chain recombines TRBV9 with TRBJ2-1, with 8 bases that match TRBD2. J lost 9 bases, V lost 3 bases, and 14 bases had no gene match. CDR1 and CDR2 from the germline V gene are SGDLS and YYNGEE. This CDR3 spans 16 amino acids. CDR3: CASSAWPGTSMSEQFF. For the CDR3, the DNA is TGTGCCAGCAGCGCCTGGCCCGGGACTAGTATGAGTGAGCAGTTCTTC.

The rearrangement joins TRBV2 to TRBJ2-3, with D perhaps assigned TRBD1 or TRBD2 (5 bases each). CDR3 length: 13 residues. Trimming cost V 7 bases and J 0 bases, with 8 bases left between them. The germline V gene encodes CDR1 SNHLY and CDR2 FYNNEI. CDR3 protein: CASIRGSTDTQYF. Here the CDR3 DNA reads TGTGCCAGCATCCGGGGCAGCACAGATACGCAGTATTTT.

V and J are TRBV7-6 and TRBJ2-7; possible D gene TRBD1, 5 bases. The CDR3 runs 18 residues. Trimming took 1 base from V and 2 from J, leaving 21 bases between them. Germline CDR1 SGHVS, CDR2 FNYEAQ. Here the CDR3 reads CASSLEIAGPDRPYEQYF. The CDR3, as DNA: TGTGCCAGCAGCTTAGAGATCGCAGGGCCCGACCGTCCCTACGAGCAGTACTTC.

DNA of the CDR3: TGTGCCACCAGCAGAGACCTCGACTACGAGCAGTACTTC. Translating it yields CATSRDLDYEQYF. The V and J genes are TRBV15 and TRBJ2-7; no definite D call. Trimming removed 0 bases from V and 3 bases from J, with 6 bases in between. Germline CDR1 is LNHNV and CDR2 is YYDKDF (reference sequence). The CDR3 is 13 residues long.

The chain recombines TRBV18 with TRBJ2-6; D possibly corresponds to TRBD1 (6 bases). Germline assignment: CDR1 KGHSH and CDR2 LQKENI. The germline V and J ends were trimmed by 4 bases and 1 base, with 8 bases remaining between them. CDR3 size: 15 residues. CDR3 residues: CASSQGQSGANVLTF. The CDR3 nucleotides are TGTGCCAGCTCACAAGGACAGTCTGGGGCCAACGTCCTGACTTTC.

On this clone itself: A junction boundary mismatches the germline segment, possibly from a read error. J is TRBJ1-5 and V is TRBV28, with D unresolved. Germline CDR1 and CDR2: MDHEN and SYDVKM. The CDR3 length is 12 residues. The CDR3 loop reads CASRLLSQPQHF. The CDR3, as DNA: TGTGCCAGCCGTTTGCTCAGCCAGCCCCAGCATTTT.

About this clone: The sample holds other DNA sequences that translate to the same CDR3. The V call is TRBV14, the J call TRBJ2-7, with a weak D call TRBD2 (5 bases). Germline CDR1 is SGHDN and CDR2 is FVKESK. Trimming took off 3 bases at V and 3 bases at J, with 12 bases between the two ends. The CDR3 is 14 amino acids. This CDR3 is CASSQGGGVYEQYF. The CDR3 nucleotides are TGTGCCAGCAGCCAGGGTGGAGGAGTCTACGAGCAGTACTTC. Complete variable domain (other parts from reference TRBV14 and TRBJ2-7): EAGVTQFPSHSVIEKGQTVTLRCDPISGHDNLYWYRRVMGKEIKFLLHFVKESKQDESGMPNNRFLAERTGGTYSTLKVQPAELEDSGVYFCASSQGGGVYEQYFGPGTRLTVT.

There are many counts of this clone. The V gene is TRBV30, the J gene TRBJ1-5; D remains ambiguous. Trimming cost V 1 base and J 1 base, with 14 bases left between them. The CDR3 consists of 16 residues. CDR1 and CDR2 (germline): GTSNPN, SVGIG (reference sequence). The CDR3 sequence: CAWSDFRGGSNQPQHF. The CDR3 DNA reads TGTGCCTGGAGTGATTTTCGGGGAGGGAGCAATCAGCCCCAGCATTTT.